The clone carrying this T cell receptor beta chain was detected only once. Following autologous stem cell transplantation, relapse occurred in every patient, and exposure to brentuximab vedotin varied. This sample was included in a study of PD-1 blockade in classical Hodgkin lymphoma. The data were produced by immunoSEQ multiplex PCR, yet TCRdb's version contains in-frame clones alone and is incomplete. Here the sample spans tens of thousands of clones, around 90% being singletons. The specimen comprised peripheral blood mononuclear cells (PBMCs), sampled before the second cycle of nivolumab. This receptor was identified in a human donor with classical Hodgkin lymphoma.

The CDR3 DNA reads as TGCGCCAGCAGCATCGACACACCGAACACCGGGGAGCTGTTTTTT. Residues: CASSIDTPNTGELFF. The rearrangement joins TRBV5-1 to TRBJ2-2; D gene uncertain. V was shortened by 4 bases and J by 0 bases, with 10 bases between the two germline ends. Germline V gives CDR1 SGHRS, CDR2 YFSETQ. The CDR3 has 15 residues.